This T cell receptor beta chain was captured in a study of metastatic and nonmetastatic thyroid tumors. Study-level points and caveats: Patients with malignant thyroid tumors reportedly had significantly higher TCR beta diversity than those with benign nodules, in blood and tumor.

Every patient underwent thyroid surgery untreated. V dropped 6 bases and J dropped 5; count of bases not matched to a gene: 5. CDR3 length equals 13 residues. From germline, CDR1 is MNHNS and CDR2 SASEGT. This clone has more than one count but fewer than ten. Its matching antigen is unknown. TCRdb recomputed clones from the PCR reads via MiXCR. The profile shows roughly 30,000 clones, 18% of them singletons. Sequenced input: blood. This TCR came from a female donor with papillary thyroid cancer or a benign thyroid nodule (not recorded which). Some clones in this sample may be carry-over from other donors' samples. V and J are TRBV6-1 and TRBJ2-5; 8 positions agree with TRBD2. Here the CDR3 DNA reads TGTGCCAGCAGCGCAGCGGGAGAGGAGACCCAGTACTTC. Protein sequence: CASSAAGEETQYF.